The present T cell receptor beta chain was sequenced within a study of T cell responses to AZD1222 COVID-19 vaccine. Whole-study results and caveats: Spike as a whole was targeted by vaccine-associated CD4 TCRs, dominant at 160-218 and 743-854.

Points on this clone: Its specificity is unknown.

Germline CDR1 LGHNA, CDR2 YNFKEQ. The CDR3 has 16 residues. V shed 2 bases and J 8 bases; nucleotides not matched to a gene: 6. Some clones are missing from TCRdb's copy, which holds only in-frame ones; the method was immunoSEQ multiplex PCR. The table includes tens of thousands of clones, around 85% detected once. The sequencing here drew on peripheral blood, taken on day 0 of AZD1222 vaccination. The TCR originated in an adult in good health. J is TRBJ2-1 and V is TRBV4-2; 13 bases align to TRBD2. CDR3 protein: CASSQPTSGGADEQFF. CDR3 nucleotides: TGTGCCAGCAGCCAACCAACTAGCGGGGGGGCGGATGAGCAGTTCTTC.